Shown below are 24 T cell receptor beta chains from a single sample sequenced in a study of T cells after yellow fever vaccination. One entry per CDR3 protein, called by TCRdb with MiXCR from the 5' RACE reads. The data contain 100,000 to 150,000 distinct CDR3 sequences, 15% of them singletons. The material was CD8+ T cells sorted from PBMCs, obtained 5 days after the yellow fever booster vaccination. These receptors were collected from a man aged 18 to 30 who received the YFV17D yellow fever vaccine.

This clonotype was seen more than once but under ten times. The chain recombines TRBV4-1 with TRBJ2-7, with TRBD1 matching over 9 bases. V lost 4 bases and J lost 5; bases outside the gene matches: 12. Germline V lookup: CDR1 MGHRA, CDR2 YSYEKL. The CDR3 runs to 16 residues. The CDR3 nucleotides read TGCGCCAGCAGCCTCACTGTCGGGACAGGGATGCACGAGCAGTACTTC. This codes for CASSLTVGTGMHEQYF.

The J gene is TRBJ2-2, the V gene TRBV12-3 or TRBV12-4, with a possible D match to TRBD1 (5 bases). The CDR3 covers 15 residues. V lost 6 bases and J 1 base, leaving 12 bases between the germline ends. The CDR3 reads CASRGVRENTGELFF. The CDR3, as DNA: TGTGCCAGCAGAGGGGTCAGGGAGAACACCGGGGAGCTGTTTTTT.

This chain joins TRBV19 and TRBJ1-1; D perhaps matches TRBD1 (5 bases). V was trimmed by 2 bases and J by 0 bases, leaving 13 bases between them. The germline CDR1 and CDR2 sequences are LNHDA and SQIVND (reference sequence). The CDR3 has 16 amino acids. The DNA for the CDR3 is TGTGCCAGTAGTATAAGGCCCGGACACCTGAACACTGAAGCTTTCTTT. Translated, it gives CASSIRPGHLNTEAFF.

This clonotype has a count of ten or more. The V call is TRBV12-3 or TRBV12-4, the J call TRBJ2-1; D remains unclear. Trimming stripped 3 bases from V and 8 bases from J, with 5 bases between. The CDR3 has 11 amino acids. The CDR3 reads CASSLADEQFF. The CDR3 coding sequence is TGTGCCAGCAGTTTGGCCGATGAGCAGTTCTTC.

This clonotype was detected a few times. This chain joins TRBV2 and TRBJ2-7, with a weak D call TRBD1 (5 bases). Trimming removed 4 bases at V and 6 bases at J, with 19 bases between. Germline assignment: CDR1 SNHLY and CDR2 FYNNEI. The length of the CDR3 is 15 residues. For the CDR3, the DNA is TGTGCCAGCAGTGGGGGCCTTGTAGGGATTGGCGAGCAGTACTTC. It is translated as CASSGGLVGIGEQYF.

This clonotype was picked up a small number of times. The rearrangement joins TRBV19 to TRBJ1-1; 10 nucleotides match TRBD1. The CDR3 consists of 14 residues. The J segment lost 5 bases and the V segment lost 9 bases, leaving 9 bases of the junction unmatched. Germline V gene lookup returns CDR1 LNHDA and CDR2 SQIVND (reference sequence). The CDR3 reads CASTWRTGGTEAFF. The CDR3, as DNA: TGTGCCAGCACATGGCGGACAGGGGGGACTGAAGCTTTCTTT.

At least ten counts were recorded for this clonotype. The chain recombines TRBV6-2 or TRBV6-3 with TRBJ1-1; D is uncertain. The CDR3 sequence is 12 residues long. V was trimmed by 2 bases and J by 2 bases, leaving 3 bases between them. The germline gives CDR1 MNHEY, CDR2 SVGEGT. CDR3 nucleotide sequence: TGTGCCAGCAGTTACAGAAACACTGAAGCTTTCTTT. This sequence encodes CASSYRNTEAFF.

V usage is TRBV7-9 and J usage is TRBJ2-1, with 7 bases identical to TRBD1. This CDR3 region has 17 residues. With 2 bases clipped from V and 5 bases from J, the junction kept 12 bases outside the gene matches. In germline, CDR1 is SEHNR, CDR2 FQNEAQ (reference sequence). The CDR3 loop reads CASSLPRQGVMDNEQFF. The CDR3 bases are TGTGCCAGCAGCTTACCCCGACAGGGAGTAATGGACAATGAGCAGTTCTTC.

This clonotype was seen more than once but under ten times. The chain couples TRBV7-2 to TRBJ2-1, with 12 bases aligning to TRBD2. The ends lost 4 bases at V and 9 bases at J; junction bases unmatched: 7. The CDR3 spans 15 residues. Germline loops: CDR1 SGHTA, CDR2 FQGNSA. The chain's CDR3 is CASSSLAGGQGEQFF. Written as DNA, the CDR3 is TGTGCCAGCAGCTCGCTAGCGGGGGGGCAGGGTGAGCAGTTCTTC.

The chain uses TRBV29-1 and TRBJ1-2; no reliable D call. The CDR3 is 12 amino acids. Looked up from germline, CDR1 is SQVTM and CDR2 is ANQGSEA. Trimming pared 1 base from V and 4 bases from J, leaving 7 bases between. This CDR3 reads CSVEAVGYGYTF. DNA for the CDR3: TGCAGCGTTGAAGCGGTGGGCTATGGCTACACCTTC. The whole variable domain, filled in from reference TRBV29-1 and TRBJ1-2, reads SAVISQKPSRDICQRGTSLTIQCQVDSQVTMMFWYRQQPGQSLTLIATANQGSEATYESGFVIDKFPISRPNLTFSTLTVSNMSPEDSSIYLCSVEAVGYGYTFGSGTRLTVV.

This clonotype was counted only a few times. The chain has TRBV4-1 and TRBJ1-1; D unresolved. CDR1 and CDR2 from the germline V gene are MGHRA and YSYEKL. Deletions cut 5 bases from V and 1 base from J, with 14 bases between. The length of the CDR3 is 15 residues. This CDR3 reads CASSEDRYRNTEAFF. The CDR3 DNA sequence: TGCGCCAGCAGCGAGGATAGGTACAGGAACACTGAAGCTTTCTTT.

Remarks on this clonotype: The junction departs from the called germline gene at one end, perhaps through a read error. The rearrangement links TRBV2 to TRBJ2-1; D might be TRBD1 (6 bases). The CDR3 extends over 13 amino acids. CDR1 is SNHLY and CDR2 is FYNNEI in the germline V gene. The CDR3 sequence: CASIVSGRGFLVF. The CDR3 DNA follows: TGTGCCAGCATTGTTTCGGGCAGGGGATTCTTGGTCTTC.

The V and J genes are TRBV7-9 and TRBJ2-3; TRBD2 matches at 7 bases. There are 16 residues in the CDR3. The germline V gene has CDR1 SEHNR and CDR2 FQNEAQ (reference sequence). J lost 4 bases, V lost 0 bases, and 7 bases had no gene match. The CDR3 coding sequence is TGTGCCAGCAGCTTAGCAGGGGTTAGCGGGCCAGATACGCAGTATTTT. It codes for CASSLAGVSGPDTQYF.

This clonotype was counted a few times. This chain uses TRBV10-2 with TRBJ1-2, with D hard to call. Trimming stripped 3 bases from V and 6 bases from J, with 11 bases between. The length of the CDR3 is 13 residues. Germline V gene sequence: CDR1 WSHSY, CDR2 SAAADI. This chain's CDR3 is CASSDRPFDGYTF. The CDR3 DNA follows: TGCGCCAGCAGTGATAGGCCATTTGATGGCTACACCTTC.

In this sample, this clonotype turned up a few times. The chain couples TRBV20-1 to TRBJ1-5, with a tentative D call TRBD1 (5 bases). The germline CDR1 and CDR2 sequences are DFQATT and SNEGSKA (reference sequence). The CDR3 sequence is 12 residues long. The V and J ends lost 6 bases and 7 bases respectively, with 13 bases between them. The CDR3 loop is CSARKGNQPQHF. As DNA, the CDR3 is TGCAGTGCCAGGAAGGGGAACCAGCCCCAGCATTTT.

This clonotype was counted between two and nine times. The rearrangement joins TRBV6-2 or TRBV6-3 to TRBJ2-7, with 8 bases lining up with TRBD2. Germline V lookup: CDR1 MNHEY, CDR2 SVGEGT. J was trimmed by 2 bases and V by 5 bases; bases with no gene match: 14. The CDR3 covers 17 residues. The CDR3 nucleotides are TGTGCCAGCAGTGACCTCGGGCCGAGCGGGGGTACCTACGAGCAGTACTTC. Amino acids: CASSDLGPSGGTYEQYF.

This chain links TRBV4-3 with TRBJ1-2; D is ambiguous. Between the trimmed V and J ends, which lost 0 bases and 7 bases, there was a span of 24 bases. In germline, CDR1 is LGHNA, CDR2 YSLEER. The length of the CDR3 is 18 residues. The CDR3 coding sequence is TGCGCCAGCAGCCAAGAGGTCCCTATTTCAGACACGGCTAGTGGCTACACCTTC. Residues: CASSQEVPISDTASGYTF.

V usage is TRBV11-2 and J usage is TRBJ2-3; 9 bases line up with TRBD2. Germline lookup yields CDR1 SGHAT and CDR2 FQNNGV. V gave up 5 bases and J gave up 2 bases; unmatched junction bases: 14. There are 18 residues in the CDR3. The CDR3 nucleotides are TGTGCCAGCAGCCTGGGACTTATAGCGGGGGACGTCACAGATACGCAGTATTTT. Translation: CASSLGLIAGDVTDTQYF.

This clonotype came up a few times. The rearrangement uses TRBV20-1 and TRBJ1-1; TRBD1 agrees at 9 bases. The CDR3 spans 12 residues. From germline, CDR1 is DFQATT and CDR2 SNEGSKA (reference sequence). V shed 6 bases and J 7 bases; nucleotides not matched to a gene: 6. The CDR3 nucleotides are TGCAGTGCCCCCGGGACAGGGATTGAAGCTTTCTTT. This gives the protein CSAPGTGIEAFF.

This clonotype was counted between two and nine times. The CDR3 coding sequence is TGTGCCAGCAGCTTGTGGGTTCACCACAGGGGGACCGGGGCCAACGTCCTGACTTTC. This codes for CASSLWVHHRGTGANVLTF. The gene calls are TRBV5-6 and TRBJ2-6, with TRBD1 identical over 8 bases. Germline assignment: CDR1 SGHDT and CDR2 YYEEEE. This CDR3 has 19 amino acids. Trimming at V came to 1 base and at J to 4 bases, leaving 13 bases not matched to a gene.

A few counts support this clonotype. V gene TRBV6-1 combines with J gene TRBJ2-6; D remains ambiguous. Germline V gene lookup returns CDR1 MNHNS and CDR2 SASEGT. This CDR3 contains 13 residues. The ends were cut back, 7 bases at V and 0 bases at J, with 4 bases in the middle. The CDR3, as DNA: TGTGCCAGCATCCTCTCTGGGGCCAACGTCCTGACTTTC. The encoded protein is CASILSGANVLTF.

In its sample, this clonotype was seen many times. Written as DNA, the CDR3 is TGTGCCAGCAGTTCCCTCTTCGGCGGGGAGCTGTTTTTT. Translation: CASSSLFGGELFF. This chain connects TRBV6-2 or TRBV6-3 to TRBJ2-2; D is ambiguous. V was trimmed by 4 bases and J by 7 bases, leaving 10 bases between them. The germline CDR1 and CDR2 sequences are MNHEY and SVGEGT. The length of the CDR3 is 13 residues.

The rearrangement links TRBV29-1 to TRBJ2-7; the D gene is possibly TRBD1 (6 bases). The assigned J gene may be wrong: the sequence end matches TRBJ2-5 better. CDR1 SQVTM and CDR2 ANQGSEA come from the germline V gene. This CDR3 comprises 11 residues. The DNA for the CDR3 is TGCAGCGTTGAGAAGACAGGGACCCAGTACTTC. Translation: CSVEKTGTQYF.

Here the CDR3 DNA reads TGTGCCGGCGGCGATGGGGGCAAAAACATTCAGTACTTC. Translating gives CAGGDGGKNIQYF. The V and J genes are TRBV10-3 and TRBJ2-4; the D call may be TRBD1 or TRBD2 (5 bases each). The ends were cut back, 11 bases at V and 3 bases at J, with 14 bases in the middle. The CDR3 sequence is 13 residues long. Germline CDR1 ENHRY, CDR2 SYGVKD.